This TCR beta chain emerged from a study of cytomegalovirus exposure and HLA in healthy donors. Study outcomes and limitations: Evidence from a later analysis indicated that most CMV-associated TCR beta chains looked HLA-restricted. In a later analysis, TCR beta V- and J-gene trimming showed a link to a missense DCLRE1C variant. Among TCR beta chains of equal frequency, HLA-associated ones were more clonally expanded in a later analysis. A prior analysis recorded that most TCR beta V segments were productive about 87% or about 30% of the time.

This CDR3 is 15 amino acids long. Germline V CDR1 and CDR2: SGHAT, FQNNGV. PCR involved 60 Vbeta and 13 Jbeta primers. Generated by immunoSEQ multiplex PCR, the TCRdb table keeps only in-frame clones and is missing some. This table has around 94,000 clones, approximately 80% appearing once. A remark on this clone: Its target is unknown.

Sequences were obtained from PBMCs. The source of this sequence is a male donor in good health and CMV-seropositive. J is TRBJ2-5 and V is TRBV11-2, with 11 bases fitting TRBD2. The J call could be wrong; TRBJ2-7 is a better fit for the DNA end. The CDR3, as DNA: TGTGCCAGCAGCGTGGGACTAGCGGCATCCTACGAGCAGTACTTC. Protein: CASSVGLAASYEQYF.